The 18 T cell receptor beta chains reported below all come from one sample, sequenced in a study of T cell repertoires in aging, cancer and after chemotherapy. TCR beta rearrangements were amplified from peripheral blood genomic DNA. Multiplex touch-down PCR with TRB-A/B primers amplified rearranged V-D-J TRB sequences. MiXCR was run by TCRdb on the multiplex PCR reads, yielding one entry per CDR3 protein. The sample lists 500 or so distinct CDR3 sequences, less than 20% occurring once. Specimen: blood. The receptors shown here come from a human donor with a solid tumor.

A few counts support this clonotype. The chain employs TRBV18 and TRBJ1-5, with TRBD1 as a possible D gene (6 bases). In germline, CDR1 is KGHSH, CDR2 LQKENI. The ends were cut back, 5 bases at V and 3 bases at J, with 20 bases in the middle. This CDR3 has 17 amino acids. The CDR3 region is CASSNSPPGVNNQPQHF. The DNA for the CDR3 is TGTGCCAGCTCAAATTCCCCCCCAGGGGTGAACAATCAGCCCCAGCATTTT. Drawing the rest from reference TRBV18 and TRBJ1-5, the complete variable domain is NAGVMQNPRHLVRRRGQEARLRCSPMKGHSHVYWYRQLPEEGLKFMVYLQKENIIDESGMPKERFSAEFPKEGPSILRIQQVVRGDSAAYFCASSNSPPGVNNQPQHFGDGTRLSIL.

Within the sample, this clonotype is large. The chain links TRBV27 to TRBJ2-7; 15 bases line up with TRBD2. The V segment lost 6 bases and the J segment 4 bases; nucleotides outside the gene matches: 10. The germline V gene encodes CDR1 MNHEY and CDR2 SMNVEV (reference sequence). The CDR3 consists of 17 residues. CDR3 loop: CASSPTRTSGRAYEQYF. The CDR3 DNA follows: TGTGCCAGCAGCCCGACAAGGACTAGCGGGAGGGCTTACGAGCAGTACTTC.

The genes are TRBV6-6 and TRBJ2-3; 13 bases map to TRBD2. V was pared by 7 bases and J by 4 bases, with 5 bases of the junction left unmatched. The CDR3 runs 15 residues. CDR1 and CDR2 (germline): MNHNY, SVGAGI (reference sequence). This CDR3 is CASTTSGRAADTQYF. Here the CDR3 DNA reads TGTGCCAGCACAACTAGCGGGAGGGCCGCAGATACGCAGTATTTT.

This clonotype is classed as large (0.1 to 1%). The chain is built from TRBV12-3 or TRBV12-4 and TRBJ2-7; TRBD1 matches at 10 bases. CDR3 length: 15 amino acids. Trimming cost V 6 bases and J 3 bases; bases outside gene matches: 8. CDR3 region: CASSRATGGIYEQYF. The CDR3, as DNA: TGTGCCAGCAGCCGAGCGACAGGGGGCATCTACGAGCAGTACTTC.

Points on this clonotype: This may be a read error, as it is one base from a much larger clone. The rearrangement joins TRBV19 to TRBJ1-1, with D perhaps TRBD1 (5 bases). Trimming took 0 bases from V and 10 from J, leaving 12 bases between them. Per the germline V gene, CDR1 is LNHDA and CDR2 is SQIVND (reference sequence). This CDR3 spans 13 amino acids. The CDR3 spells CASSIEMGPSAFF. DNA for the CDR3: TGTGCCAGTAGTATAGAGATGGGGCCCTCAGCTTTCTTT. The complete variable domain, with remaining parts taken from reference TRBV19 and TRBJ1-1, reads DGGITQSPKYLFRKEGQNVTLSCEQNLNHDAMYWYRQDPGQGLRLIYYSQIVNDFQKGDIAEGYSVSREKKESFPLTVTSAQKNPTAFYLCASSIEMGPSAFFGQGTRLTVV.

In this sample, this clonotype is hyperexpanded (1% or more). The chain carries TRBV13 and TRBJ2-3; 11 bases agree with TRBD2. Germline values: CDR1 PRHDT, CDR2 FYEKMQ (reference sequence). Losses at the gene ends were 6 bases for V and 3 bases for J; bases not matched to a gene: 11. The CDR3 consists of 17 residues. The CDR3 nucleotides read TGTGCCAGCAGTGGTCTAGCGGGGGGCCCCCGTACAGATACGCAGTATTTT. Protein product: CASSGLAGGPRTDTQYF.

Of note for this clonotype: With a much larger clone just one base away, this may be a read error. V is TRBV6-6 and J is TRBJ2-5; 7 nucleotides agree with TRBD2. The CDR3 sequence is 15 residues long. The V segment lost 7 bases and the J segment 5 bases; nucleotides outside the gene matches: 13. Germline V gives CDR1 MNHNY, CDR2 SVGAGI (reference sequence). In DNA form, the CDR3 reads TGTGCCAGCATCCCAACTAGCGTGGGAAAGGAGACCCAGTACTTC. This gives the protein CASIPTSVGKETQYF.

The table lists this clonotype with a few counts. Mismatch with germline at one junction end may stem from a read error. The chain has TRBV6-1 and TRBJ1-1; 11 nucleotides agree with TRBD1. The CDR3 extends over 15 amino acids. CDR1 is MNHNS, CDR2 SASEGT, per germline. The CDR3 nucleotides read TGTGCCAGCAGTTTTCGGACAGGGGGCAACACTAAAGCTTTCTTT. Translating gives CASSFRTGGNTKAFF.

The gene calls are TRBV23-1 and TRBJ1-6, with a tentative D call TRBD1 (6 bases). TRBV23-1 is classed as an ORF, of uncertain function. Deletions cut 4 bases from V and 8 bases from J, with 12 bases between. The CDR3 is 14 residues long. In nucleotides, the CDR3 is TGCGCCAGCAGTCGACTGGACAGATATTCACCCCTCCACTTT. Amino acid sequence: CASSRLDRYSPLHF.

Relative to its sample, this clonotype is large (0.1 to 1%). The chain has TRBV28 and TRBJ2-6, with D uncertain. This CDR3 is built from 16 residues. Germline loops: CDR1 MDHEN, CDR2 SYDVKM. The V and J ends lost 7 bases and 0 bases respectively, with 13 bases between them. The chain's CDR3 is CASTLPGRSGANVLTF. CDR3 in DNA: TGTGCCAGCACCCTACCCGGGCGCTCTGGGGCCAACGTCCTGACTTTC.

By share, this clonotype counts as large. The chain recombines TRBV12-3 or TRBV12-4 with TRBJ1-1, with 8 bases matching TRBD1. With V trimmed by 6 bases and J by 1 base, 4 bases remained unmatched. This CDR3 is 14 amino acids long. The CDR3 protein is CASSMTGANTEAFF. The CDR3 coding sequence is TGTGCCAGCAGCATGACAGGGGCGAACACTGAAGCTTTCTTT.

By sample fraction, this clonotype is large. The J gene is TRBJ2-1, the V gene TRBV20-1, with TRBD1 identical over 10 bases. Germline loops: CDR1 DFQATT, CDR2 SNEGSKA (reference sequence). CDR3 length: 14 amino acids. After removal of 3 bases from V and 5 bases from J, the junction contained 4 bases not matched to a gene. Here the CDR3 DNA reads TGCAGTGCTAGCCGGACAGGGGGAAACAATGAGCAGTTCTTC. Translated: CSASRTGGNNEQFF.

Points on this clonotype: Just one base apart from a much larger clone, this may be a read error. This chain links TRBV7-2 with TRBJ2-2, with 12 bases lining up with TRBD2. The germline CDR1 and CDR2 sequences are SGHTA and FQGNSA. V dropped 6 bases and J dropped 7; count of bases not matched to a gene: 6. CDR3 length: 15 amino acids. CDR3 loop: CASRPSGGALGELFF. The CDR3 DNA sequence: TGTGCCAGCAGACCTAGCGGGGGGGCCCTCGGGGAGCTGTTTTTT.

This clonotype counts as large. The V gene is TRBV6-6, the J gene TRBJ2-3, with TRBD2 matching 11 bases. Germline assignment: CDR1 MNHNY and CDR2 SVGAGI (reference sequence). V was clipped by 7 bases and J by 5 bases; unmatched bases: 11. The CDR3 length is 16 residues. CDR3 sequence (DNA): TGTGCCAGCACCTCCCGACTAGCGGGGAAGGGAGATACGCAGTATTTT. It specifies CASTSRLAGKGDTQYF.

By sample fraction, this clonotype is large. This chain joins TRBV20-1 and TRBJ2-7; no definite D call. The CDR3 is 14 amino acids. V lost 2 bases and J 0 bases, leaving 11 bases between the germline ends. CDR1 is DFQATT and CDR2 is SNEGSKA in the germline V gene (reference sequence). The CDR3 here is CSARSGENSYEQYF. The CDR3 nucleotides read TGCAGTGCTAGATCTGGGGAAAACTCCTACGAGCAGTACTTC.

The V gene is TRBV11-3, the J gene TRBJ2-3, with 8 positions matching TRBD1. There are 17 residues in the CDR3. The V and J ends lost 5 bases and 1 base, in that order; junction bases with no gene match: 11. Looked up from germline, CDR1 is SGHNT and CDR2 is YENEEA. The CDR3 DNA sequence: TGTGCCAGCAGCCATTTAACCGGGACAGGTCGCACAGATACGCAGTATTTT. It yields the protein CASSHLTGTGRTDTQYF.

This clonotype showed up just a few times. The chain couples TRBV5-1 to TRBJ1-2, with TRBD1 matching over 8 bases. With 2 bases clipped from V and 6 bases from J, the junction kept 6 bases outside the gene matches. The CDR3 extends over 14 amino acids. The V gene's germline CDR1 is SGHRS and CDR2 YFSETQ. The CDR3 is CASSFGTGTDGYTF. Here the CDR3 DNA reads TGCGCCAGCAGCTTTGGGACAGGAACGGATGGCTACACCTTC.

This clonotype was seen only once. A much larger clone lies a single base off, so this may be a read error. CDR3 sequence reads: CASRKLARESYSPLHF. The CDR3, as DNA: TGTGCCAGCAGGAAACTGGCGAGGGAATCATATTCACCCCTCCACTTT. This chain connects TRBV11-2 to TRBJ1-6; D uncertain. With 6 bases removed from V and 8 bases from J, the gap between germline ends came to 20 bases. This CDR3 comprises 16 residues. CDR1 SGHAT and CDR2 FQNNGV come from the germline V gene.